What follows are 31 T cell receptor beta chains derived from one specimen sequenced in a study of Ad26.COV2.S vaccination and SARS-CoV-2 variants. Treatment meaning: some 19 received Ad26.COV2.S at low or high dose, single or two shots; 5 received placebo; per-sample allocation not given. Day 63 following the first vaccine or placebo injection was when the samples were taken. The method was immunoSEQ multiplex PCR; TCRdb's version includes in-frame clones alone and lacks a portion of them. The repertoire has 380,000 or so clones, about 80% of them found once; the top ten carry just under 7.5%. The sample consisted of peripheral blood, taken in a trial of Ad26.COV2.S vaccine versus placebo. Receptor source: a person aged 18-60 years who received the Ad26.COV2.S COVID-19 vaccine or a placebo.

This sequence joins TRBV19 and TRBJ1-4; D gene ambiguous. Trimming took off 4 bases at V and 10 bases at J, with 10 bases between the two ends. Germline V gene data show CDR1 as LNHDA and CDR2 as SQIVND (reference sequence). CDR3 size: 12 residues. CDR3 in DNA: TGTGCCAGTAGTACAACGGGAAGAAAACTGTTTTTT. Residues: CASSTTGRKLFF.

This rearrangement joins TRBV7-3 to TRBJ2-5, with 7 bases lining up with TRBD2. The germline gives CDR1 SGHTA, CDR2 FQGTGA. This CDR3 has 13 residues. Unmatched junction bases numbered 5, after V lost 5 bases and J lost 5 bases. The CDR3 loop is CASSQRGRETQYF. CDR3 coding DNA: TGTGCCAGCAGCCAGCGGGGCAGGGAGACCCAGTACTTC.

The V call is TRBV5-1, the J call TRBJ2-7; D unresolved. CDR1 is SGHRS and CDR2 is YFSETQ in the germline V gene. The length of the CDR3 is 15 residues. V lost 0 bases and J lost 4, with 14 bases in between. The CDR3 here is CASSLGSELRYEQYF. CDR3 nucleotide sequence: TGCGCCAGCAGCTTGGGAAGTGAGCTGCGGTACGAGCAGTACTTC.

The chain carries TRBV3-1 (or the pseudogene TRBV3-2) and TRBJ1-1, with D maybe TRBD1 (6 bases). V was shortened by 10 bases and J by 0 bases, with 12 bases between the two germline ends. Germline lookup yields CDR1 LGHDT and CDR2 YNNKEL (reference sequence). The CDR3 has 13 amino acids. DNA of the CDR3: TGTGCCACACGGGGGGCTATGAACACTGAAGCTTTCTTT. Protein product: CATRGAMNTEAFF.

Comment on this clone: Mismatch with germline at one junction end may stem from a read error. The CDR3 region has the DNA TGTGCCAGCAGTCCCTCCGTCATTCCCAATCGGCCCCAGCATTTT. This gives the protein CASSPSVIPNRPQHF. The genes are TRBV27 and TRBJ1-5; no firm D call. CDR1 MNHEY and CDR2 SMNVEV come from the germline V gene (reference sequence). There are 15 residues in the CDR3.

The chain carries TRBV7-2 and TRBJ1-4; 8 positions agree with TRBD1. The CDR3 is 14 residues long. The trim removed 5 bases at V and 2 bases at J, leaving 1 base unmatched. Germline-derived CDR1 and CDR2 are SGHTA and FQGNSA. The CDR3 loop is CASSRTGTNEKLFF. For the CDR3, the DNA is TGTGCCAGCAGCCGGACAGGGACTAATGAAAAACTGTTTTTT.

The rearrangement links TRBV5-1 to TRBJ1-1; D is perhaps TRBD1 (5 bases). The CDR3 has 14 residues. V lost 4 bases and J lost 1, with 11 bases in between. CDR1 is SGHRS and CDR2 is YFSETQ in the germline V gene. CDR3 protein: CASSRGRTNTEAFF. CDR3 sequence (DNA): TGCGCCAGCAGCCGGGGCCGAACGAACACTGAAGCTTTCTTT.

V is TRBV7-9 and J is TRBJ1-2; D gene unclear. The germline V gene has CDR1 SEHNR and CDR2 FQNEAQ (reference sequence). The CDR3 has 13 amino acids. Trimming stripped 4 bases from V and 6 bases from J, with 12 bases between. CDR3: CASSSLPFDGYTF. DNA of the CDR3: TGTGCCAGCAGCTCCCTCCCTTTTGATGGCTACACCTTC.

This chain connects TRBV7-3 to TRBJ2-3; TRBD2 aligns across 9 bases. V shed 5 bases and J 0 bases; nucleotides not matched to a gene: 9. From germline, CDR1 is SGHTA and CDR2 FQGTGA. The CDR3 is made up of 17 amino acids. CDR3 nucleotide sequence: TGTGCCAGCAGCGAGATCCCTAGCGGGGCTAGCACAGATACGCAGTATTTT. Protein: CASSEIPSGASTDTQYF.

This clone was counted once. This chain connects TRBV7-9 to TRBJ2-1, with D possibly being TRBD2 (6 bases). The CDR3 length is 16 residues. V lost 5 bases, J lost 0 bases, and 14 bases lay in between. The germline V gene has CDR1 SEHNR and CDR2 FQNEAQ (reference sequence). CDR3 coding DNA: TGTGCCAGCAGCCCCCGGAACGGGAGCTCCTACAATGAGCAGTTCTTC. Protein product: CASSPRNGSSYNEQFF.

The genes are TRBV13 and TRBJ1-1; TRBD1 might be the D (5 bases). Germline V CDR1 and CDR2: PRHDT, FYEKMQ (reference sequence). The CDR3 runs 13 residues. Trimming pared 2 bases from V and 4 bases from J, leaving 8 bases between. The CDR3 protein is CASSLRGGTEAFF. DNA of the CDR3: TGTGCCAGCAGCTTACGGGGGGGCACTGAAGCTTTCTTT.

This chain joins TRBV9 and TRBJ2-6; the match to TRBD2 covers 8 bases. Germline-derived CDR1 and CDR2 are SGDLS and YYNGEE. The CDR3 sequence is 19 residues long. After removal of 0 bases from V and 1 base from J, the junction contained 9 bases not matched to a gene. In nucleotides, the CDR3 is TGTGCCAGCAGCGTAGAGTTCGGGACTAGTGGTTCTGGGGCCAACGTCCTGACTTTC. Residues: CASSVEFGTSGSGANVLTF.

This chain connects TRBV5-1 to TRBJ2-1, with D tentatively TRBD2 (5 bases). Germline CDR1 and CDR2: SGHRS and YFSETQ. V shed 2 bases and J shed 3 bases, with 12 bases lying between them. This CDR3 comprises 15 residues. The CDR3 region is CASSLEGTDYNEQFF. CDR3 DNA sequence: TGCGCCAGCAGCTTAGAGGGTACGGACTACAATGAGCAGTTCTTC.

This clone came up once. This sequence joins TRBV4-1 and TRBJ1-5, with unresolved D. Trimming left V 6 bases short and J 3 bases short, with 12 bases between. The CDR3 has 14 residues. Looked up from germline, CDR1 is MGHRA and CDR2 is YSYEKL. The CDR3 loop reads CASSSQVSNQPQHF. The CDR3 DNA reads as TGCGCCAGCAGTTCCCAGGTATCCAATCAGCCCCAGCATTTT.

The CDR3 DNA sequence: TGTGCCAGCAGGACAGGGGCGGCCGGGGAGCTGTTTTTT. Its protein product is CASRTGAAGELFF. This chain joins TRBV6-4 and TRBJ2-2, with 8 bases aligning to TRBD1. Germline V CDR1 and CDR2: MRHNA, SNTAGT. V lost 6 bases, J lost 6 bases, and 3 bases stayed unmatched. This CDR3 contains 13 residues.

V and J are TRBV19 and TRBJ1-1, with 9 positions matching TRBD1. The CDR3 totals 13 residues. The germline V gene has CDR1 LNHDA and CDR2 SQIVND (reference sequence). V trimming: 5 bases; J trimming: 4 bases; junction bases outside the gene matches: 2. CDR3 DNA sequence: TGTGCCAGTAGTGCGACAGGGGGCACTGAAGCTTTCTTT. Translated, it gives CASSATGGTEAFF.

CDR3 bases: TGTGCCAGTAGACCGGGCGGGGGAGGTGGATCAGATACGCAGTATTTT. Encoded protein: CASRPGGGGGSDTQYF. The J gene is TRBJ2-3, the V gene TRBV19, with 7 bases that match TRBD2. The CDR3 contains 16 residues. In germline, CDR1 is LNHDA, CDR2 SQIVND (reference sequence). V shed 6 bases and J 4 bases; nucleotides not matched to a gene: 13.

The DNA for the CDR3 is TGTGCCAGCAGTACGGGCCCGGGGGGTGGAACAGATACGCAGTATTTT. It yields the protein CASSTGPGGGTDTQYF. The V gene is TRBV6-6, the J gene TRBJ2-3, with 7 positions matching TRBD2. CDR3 length: 16 residues. Germline lookup yields CDR1 MNHNY and CDR2 SVGAGI (reference sequence). The trim removed 5 bases at V and 3 bases at J, leaving 11 bases unmatched.

This sequence joins TRBV12-5 and TRBJ1-5, with 8 bases lining up with TRBD1. The V gene's germline CDR1 is LGHNT and CDR2 FRNRAP. Trimming cost V 7 bases and J 7 bases; bases outside gene matches: 12. CDR3 length: 15 amino acids. CDR3 sequence reads: CASASAGQGLQPQHF. Written as DNA, the CDR3 is TGTGCTAGTGCCTCTGCCGGACAGGGCTTACAGCCCCAGCATTTT.

The CDR3 spells CASSPGGVNTGELFF. The CDR3, as DNA: TGTGCCAGCAGCCCCGGAGGGGTGAACACCGGGGAGCTGTTTTTT. The rearrangement joins TRBV7-3 to TRBJ2-2; a weak D match, TRBD2 (6 bases). V lost 5 bases, J lost 1 base, and 11 bases lay in between. The germline gives CDR1 SGHTA, CDR2 FQGTGA. This CDR3 has 15 residues.

J is TRBJ2-1 and V is TRBV2; the D gene is possibly TRBD1 (5 bases). The CDR3 is 13 amino acids. Looked up from germline, CDR1 is SNHLY and CDR2 is FYNNEI. Trimming stripped 0 bases from V and 15 bases from J, with 15 bases between. The CDR3 nucleotides read TGTGCCAGCAGTGAAGCGCCAGGCGACAGTGGGTTCTTC. Its protein is CASSEAPGDSGFF.

V usage is TRBV24-1 and J usage is TRBJ2-1; D is perhaps TRBD2 (5 bases). From germline, CDR1 is KGHDR and CDR2 SFDVKD. V was clipped by 2 bases and J by 0 bases, with 10 bases between them. CDR3 length equals 16 residues. The chain's CDR3 is CATSDSASYSYNEQFF. DNA for the CDR3: TGTGCCACCAGTGATTCAGCTAGCTACTCCTACAATGAGCAGTTCTTC.

The rearrangement links TRBV4-2 to TRBJ1-4; D gene unclear. This CDR3 region has 12 residues. CDR1 and CDR2 from the germline V gene are LGHNA and YNFKEQ. V lost 4 bases and J 8 bases, leaving 8 bases between the germline ends. Written as DNA, the CDR3 is TGTGCCAGCAGCCGAGCCGGGGAAAAACTGTTTTTT. Its protein is CASSRAGEKLFF.

This clone was detected only a few times. This rearrangement joins TRBV7-6 to TRBJ1-1; possible D gene TRBD1, 5 bases. The V and J ends lost 1 base and 3 bases respectively, with 12 bases between them. This CDR3 is built from 15 residues. The germline V gene encodes CDR1 SGHVS and CDR2 FNYEAQ. The CDR3 nucleotides are TGTGCCAGCAGCTTAGGGGGGTCGGGGTACACTGAAGCTTTCTTT. This gives the protein CASSLGGSGYTEAFF. Using reference TRBV7-6 and TRBJ1-1 for the parts outside the CDR3, the full variable domain is GAGVSQSPRYKVTKRGQDVALRCDPISGHVSLYWYRQALGQGPEFLTYFNYEAQQDKSGLPNDRFSAERPEGSISTLTIQRTEQRDSAMYRCASSLGGSGYTEAFFGQGTRLTVV.

The chain carries TRBV27 and TRBJ2-1, with TRBD1 matching over 8 bases. Germline V gene lookup returns CDR1 MNHEY and CDR2 SMNVEV (reference sequence). V shed 6 bases, J shed 10 bases, and the junction held 23 bases outside the gene matches. CDR3 size: 18 residues. CDR3 residues: CASRGIKTGTGNRGEQFF. The CDR3 nucleotides read TGTGCCAGCAGGGGGATAAAAACCGGGACAGGTAATCGCGGCGAGCAGTTCTTC.

Turning to this clone: Other nucleotide sequences in the sample specify the same CDR3. The chain has TRBV5-1 and TRBJ2-7; 9 bases map to TRBD2. The CDR3 covers 14 residues. The V gene end was trimmed by 2 bases and the J gene end by 4 bases; junction bases not matched to a gene: 4. CDR1 is SGHRS, CDR2 YFSETQ, per germline. CDR3 nucleotides: TGCGCCAGCAGCTTTGGCCTAGCGGGGTACGAGCAGTACTTC. Its translation: CASSFGLAGYEQYF.

The CDR3 region has the DNA TGTGCCAGCAGCCAGGCAGTCTCTGGAAACACCATATATTTT. Protein sequence: CASSQAVSGNTIYF. This sequence joins TRBV3-1 (or the pseudogene TRBV3-2) and TRBJ1-3; D is uncertain. Trimming shortened V by 3 bases and J by 0 bases, and 6 bases separated the two germline ends. Germline V gene data show CDR1 as LGHDT and CDR2 as YNNKEL (reference sequence). The length of the CDR3 is 14 residues.

This rearrangement joins TRBV5-1 to TRBJ2-7, with 11 bases lining up with TRBD1. Germline lookup yields CDR1 SGHRS and CDR2 YFSETQ. The V segment lost 2 bases and the J segment 4 bases; nucleotides outside the gene matches: 5. CDR3 length equals 15 residues. The CDR3 protein is CASSLWTGGLYEQYF. CDR3 DNA sequence: TGCGCCAGCAGCTTATGGACAGGGGGCTTGTACGAGCAGTACTTC.

The J gene is TRBJ1-6, the V gene TRBV4-1, with D possibly matching TRBD1 (6 bases). The CDR3 runs 15 residues. CDR1 is MGHRA, CDR2 YSYEKL, per germline. V was trimmed by 4 bases and J by 5 bases, leaving 12 bases between them. The CDR3 sequence: CASSPSQGNNSPLHF. The CDR3 DNA sequence: TGCGCCAGCAGCCCTTCGCAGGGGAATAATTCACCCCTCCACTTT.

This chain joins TRBV27 and TRBJ2-2; the match to TRBD1 covers 7 bases. This CDR3 is 14 amino acids long. Germline lookup yields CDR1 MNHEY and CDR2 SMNVEV (reference sequence). Trimming took 4 bases from V and 4 from J; bases not matched to a gene: 3. As DNA, the CDR3 is TGTGCCAGCAGTTATGGGACAGCCACCGGGGAGCTGTTTTTT. Translation gives CASSYGTATGELFF.

The chain links TRBV6-5 to TRBJ1-3, with TRBD1 matching 8 bases. Per germline, CDR1 MNHEY and CDR2 SVGAGI. J gave up 2 bases and V 4 bases, and 4 bases lay outside the gene matches. This CDR3 contains 15 residues. DNA of the CDR3: TGTGCCAGCAGTTTGGCAGGGGGCCCTGGAAACACCATATATTTT. This sequence encodes CASSLAGGPGNTIYF.